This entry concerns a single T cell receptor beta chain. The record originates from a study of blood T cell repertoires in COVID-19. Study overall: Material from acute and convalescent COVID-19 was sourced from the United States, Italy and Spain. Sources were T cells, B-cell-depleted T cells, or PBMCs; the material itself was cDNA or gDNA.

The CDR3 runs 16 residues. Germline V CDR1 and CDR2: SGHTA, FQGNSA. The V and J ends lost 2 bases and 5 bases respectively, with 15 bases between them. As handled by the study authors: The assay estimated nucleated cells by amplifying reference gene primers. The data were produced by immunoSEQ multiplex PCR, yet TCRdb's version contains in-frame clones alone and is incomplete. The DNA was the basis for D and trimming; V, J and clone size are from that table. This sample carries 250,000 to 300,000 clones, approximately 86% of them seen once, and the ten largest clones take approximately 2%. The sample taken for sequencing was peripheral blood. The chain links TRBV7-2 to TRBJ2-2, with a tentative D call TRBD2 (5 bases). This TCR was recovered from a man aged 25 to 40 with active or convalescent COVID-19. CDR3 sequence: CASSLMASMGTGELFF. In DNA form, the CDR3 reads TGTGCCAGCAGCTTAATGGCTAGCATGGGGACCGGGGAGCTGTTTTTT.